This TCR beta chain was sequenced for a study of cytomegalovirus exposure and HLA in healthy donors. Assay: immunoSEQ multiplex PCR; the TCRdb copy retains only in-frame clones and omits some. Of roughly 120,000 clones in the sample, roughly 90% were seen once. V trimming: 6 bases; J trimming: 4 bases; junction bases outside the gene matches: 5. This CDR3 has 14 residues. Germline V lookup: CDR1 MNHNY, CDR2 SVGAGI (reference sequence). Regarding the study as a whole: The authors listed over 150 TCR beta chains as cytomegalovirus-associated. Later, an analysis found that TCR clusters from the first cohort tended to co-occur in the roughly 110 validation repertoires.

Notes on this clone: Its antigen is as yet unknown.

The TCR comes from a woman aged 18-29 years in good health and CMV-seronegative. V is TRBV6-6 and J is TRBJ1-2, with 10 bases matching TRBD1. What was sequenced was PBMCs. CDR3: CASRSGTGAYGYTF. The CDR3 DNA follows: TGTGCCAGCAGATCCGGGACAGGGGCCTATGGCTACACCTTC.